This T cell receptor beta chain was captured in a study of early T cells in non-severe SARS-CoV-2 infection. The overall study: Whole-blood bulk RNA, unsorted, was sequenced, and chains were unpaired. Study-level findings and limits: Database matching using VDJdb favored anti-spike CD8 responses, with private and CD4 specificities left missing.

Separate cDNA molecules each had unique molecular identifiers attached to them. Via MiXCR, TCRdb re-called the 5' RACE reads, giving one row per CDR3 protein. The sample has about 66,000 distinct CDR3 sequences, roughly 9.1% seen once. This clonotype appeared a few times. The antigen remains undetermined. This CDR3 is 11 amino acids long. CDR1 is SGHKS and CDR2 is YYEKEE in the germline V gene (reference sequence). V was clipped by 2 bases and J by 8 bases, with 8 bases between them. The chain combines TRBV5-5 with TRBJ2-7; D gene uncertain. Sequencing was performed on whole blood. This receptor was taken from an adult who was a healthcare worker with PCR-confirmed SARS-CoV-2 infection or an uninfected control (not recorded which). The CDR3 coding sequence is TGTGCCAGCAGCTTCGATTTGCAGCAGTACTTC. It specifies CASSFDLQQYF.